The 15 T cell receptor beta chains in this list originate from one sample, sequenced in a study of control samples from healthy donors and cancer patients. Here immunoSEQ multiplex PCR was the method, and the copy in TCRdb shows in-frame clones only, minus some. This table holds under 200,000 clones, roughly 95% found once. Sample: blood. The source of these receptors is a woman aged 30 to 39 in good health.

The rearrangement uses TRBV28 and TRBJ2-5; D might be TRBD1 (6 bases). Germline assignment: CDR1 MDHEN and CDR2 SYDVKM. CDR3 length: 15 amino acids. Trimming stripped 2 bases from V and 2 bases from J, with 12 bases between. CDR3 DNA sequence: TGTGCCAGCAGTTTACGTTCCGGACAGCAAGAGACCCAGTACTTC. Translated, it gives CASSLRSGQQETQYF.

This sequence joins TRBV30 and TRBJ2-1; D gene uncertain. The CDR3 totals 15 residues. Trimming cost V 3 bases and J 3 bases, with 15 bases left between them. CDR1 and CDR2 from the germline V gene are GTSNPN and SVGIG (reference sequence). Written as DNA, the CDR3 is TGTGCCTGGAGCACCGGACCCGGCGGCTACAATGAGCAGTTCTTC. Amino acids: CAWSTGPGGYNEQFF.

This chain links TRBV6-5 with TRBJ2-7, with D maybe TRBD2 (5 bases). The CDR3 spans 12 residues. V lost 6 bases, J lost 7 bases, and 13 bases lay in between. The V gene's germline CDR1 is MNHEY and CDR2 SVGAGI. Written as DNA, the CDR3 is TGTGCCAGCAGGGACTTTCTTGGGGAGCAGTACTTC. Encoded protein: CASRDFLGEQYF.

The V gene is TRBV19, the J gene TRBJ2-5; D might be TRBD1 (5 bases). The CDR3 consists of 14 residues. The V gene's germline CDR1 is LNHDA and CDR2 SQIVND (reference sequence). V lost 5 bases to trimming and J lost 1 base, with 11 bases between them. CDR3 loop: CASSDSDVQETQYF. For the CDR3, the DNA is TGTGCCAGTAGTGACAGTGACGTCCAAGAGACCCAGTACTTC.

The V and J genes are TRBV3-1 (or the pseudogene TRBV3-2) and TRBJ1-5; D possibly corresponds to TRBD1 (6 bases). The CDR3 extends over 13 amino acids. The germline V and J ends were trimmed by 2 bases and 7 bases, with 9 bases remaining between them. Germline CDR1 is LGHDT and CDR2 is YNNKEL (reference sequence). The chain's CDR3 is CASSQTGSQPQHF. The CDR3, as DNA: TGTGCCAGCAGCCAAACAGGGTCCCAGCCCCAGCATTTT.

The chain couples TRBV28 to TRBJ1-6; 9 nucleotides agree with TRBD1. The CDR3 runs to 17 residues. From germline, CDR1 is MDHEN and CDR2 SYDVKM. J was trimmed by 7 bases and V by 2 bases; bases with no gene match: 9. DNA of the CDR3: TGTGCCAGCAGTTTACCGGGACAGGGAGTCTACAATTCACCCCTCCACTTT. Amino acids: CASSLPGQGVYNSPLHF.

The genes are TRBV5-1 and TRBJ2-1, with 15 bases identical to TRBD2. CDR3 size: 17 residues. CDR1 and CDR2 (germline): SGHRS, YFSETQ. V lost 3 bases and J lost 6; bases outside the gene matches: 7. The CDR3 coding sequence is TGCGCCAGCAGCTCGGGACTAGCGGGAGGTGGGCGCAATGAGCAGTTCTTC. Its translation is CASSSGLAGGGRNEQFF.

The chain uses TRBV24-1 and TRBJ2-1, with 7 bases fitting TRBD2. There are 16 residues in the CDR3. Germline V gene lookup returns CDR1 KGHDR and CDR2 SFDVKD. J was trimmed by 2 bases and V by 0 bases; bases with no gene match: 3. The CDR3 DNA follows: TGTGCCACCAGTGATTTGGCGGGAGTAGCCTACAATGAGCAGTTCTTC. This translates into CATSDLAGVAYNEQFF.

The chain joins TRBV28 to TRBJ1-2, with 7 positions matching TRBD1. Germline V gives CDR1 MDHEN, CDR2 SYDVKM. The V gene end was trimmed by 0 bases and the J gene end by 4 bases; junction bases not matched to a gene: 2. This CDR3 has 14 amino acids. The CDR3 region is CASSLWAGGYGYTF. DNA for the CDR3: TGTGCCAGCAGTTTATGGGCAGGGGGCTATGGCTACACCTTC.

The chain is built from TRBV5-4 and TRBJ1-1; D unclear. The germline V gene encodes CDR1 SGHNT and CDR2 YYREEE (reference sequence). This CDR3 comprises 14 residues. The V end was cut by 2 bases, the J end by 1 base, with 9 bases between. In DNA form, the CDR3 reads TGTGCCAGCAGCTTCGTATGGGCGAACACTGAAGCTTTCTTT. Translated, it gives CASSFVWANTEAFF. Complete variable domain (other parts from reference TRBV5-4 and TRBJ1-1): ETGVTQSPTHLIKTRGQQVTLRCSSQSGHNTVSWYQQALGQGPQFIFQYYREEENGRGNFPPRFSGLQFPNYSSELNVNALELDDSALYLCASSFVWANTEAFFGQGTRLTVV.

The gene calls are TRBV16 and TRBJ1-2; D unclear. CDR3 length: 15 residues. V lost 4 bases, J lost 6 bases, and 18 bases lay in between. The V gene's germline CDR1 is KGHSY and CDR2 FQNENV. CDR3 sequence: CASSLRDTGSHGYTF. DNA of the CDR3: TGTGCCAGCAGCCTTCGAGACACCGGTTCCCATGGCTACACCTTC.

The J gene is TRBJ1-4, the V gene TRBV2; the D is unclear. Per the germline V gene, CDR1 is SNHLY and CDR2 is FYNNEI. Trimming took 7 bases from V and 5 from J, leaving 8 bases between them. This CDR3 spans 12 amino acids. The DNA of the CDR3 is TGTGCCAGCATGGGCCGGAATGAAAAACTGTTTTTT. Its translation: CASMGRNEKLFF. The full variable domain, with the rest looked up from reference TRBV2 and TRBJ1-4, is EPEVTQTPSHQVTQMGQEVILRCVPISNHLYFYWYRQILGQKVEFLVSFYNNEISEKSEIFDDQFSVERPDGSNFTLKIRSTKLEDSAMYFCASMGRNEKLFFGSGTQLSVL.

The chain links TRBV9 to TRBJ1-1, with D perhaps TRBD1 (5 bases). The V gene's germline CDR1 is SGDLS and CDR2 YYNGEE. Trimming removed 3 bases at V and 1 base at J, with 13 bases between. This CDR3 has 15 residues. DNA for the CDR3: TGTGCCAGCAGCGAGACGGGACGGTCGAACACTGAAGCTTTCTTT. Residues: CASSETGRSNTEAFF.

The J gene is TRBJ1-1, the V gene TRBV2; a weak D match, TRBD1 (5 bases). V lost 1 base and J 1 base, leaving 10 bases between the germline ends. CDR3 size: 15 residues. Germline CDR1 reads SNHLY; CDR2 reads FYNNEI. CDR3 sequence reads: CASSEDGTENTEAFF. Here the CDR3 DNA reads TGTGCCAGCAGTGAAGATGGGACGGAGAACACTGAAGCTTTCTTT.

The CDR3 sequence is CAWTPGNTIYF. The CDR3 DNA follows: TGTGCCTGGACGCCTGGAAACACCATATATTTT. V gene TRBV30 combines with J gene TRBJ1-3; D not resolved. This CDR3 spans 11 amino acids. The germline gives CDR1 GTSNPN, CDR2 SVGIG (reference sequence). V gave up 4 bases and J gave up 2 bases, with 3 bases separating them.